This T cell receptor beta chain was profiled in a study of T-cell reconstitution after alpha-beta-depleted transplantation in children. Study-wide findings and caveats: Reports say that about two months after transplant, the alpha-beta T cells came out of several hundred graft clones that had expanded. After one year, T-cell counts and TCRbeta diversity mostly came from new T cells. In some patients, recipient T cells and intrathymic progenitors surviving conditioning explained high day-60 diversity.

This CDR3 spans 14 amino acids. V was trimmed by 7 bases and J by 2 bases, leaving 15 bases between them. The germline CDR1 and CDR2 sequences are MNHEY and SMNVEV (reference sequence). This clonotype was detected only a few times. Antigen specificity is unknown. The TCRbeta library was prepared with unique molecular identifiers. TCRdb used MiXCR to reprocess the PCR reads, holding one entry per CDR3 protein. The sample yields some 150,000 distinct CDR3 sequences, 7.5% to 9% seen once. This chain uses TRBV27 with TRBJ2-7; D ambiguous. The sample in question was PBMCs, mostly from graft donor cells, obtained 180 days after TCRalphabeta/CD19-depleted stem cell transplant. The sequence was obtained from a female patient aged 2-15 years who had a stem cell transplant for congenital amegakaryocytic thrombocytopenia, so the T cells may come from the graft donor. CDR3 coding DNA: TGTGCCAGCACCTCGCTACAGACCCCCTACGAGCAGTACTTC. Its protein is CASTSLQTPYEQYF.